A single sample gave rise to the 22 T cell receptor beta chains below, sequenced in a study of T cell repertoires in cytomegalovirus infection. MiXCR, run by TCRdb on the reads, gives a single entry per CDR3 protein. The sample holds some 170,000 distinct CDR3 sequences, about 17% seen once. What was sequenced was CD8+ T cells from PBMCs. These receptors were collected from a human donor in good health (CMV status not recorded). Some clones in this sample may be carry-over from other donors' samples.

This clonotype has more than one count but fewer than ten. This chain joins TRBV2 and TRBJ2-7; either TRBD1 or TRBD2 may supply D (5 bases each). The CDR3 loop spans 17 amino acids. Germline CDR1 reads SNHLY; CDR2 reads FYNNEI. Trimming took 6 bases from V and 2 from J, leaving 23 bases between them. The CDR3 sequence is CASRPGPASLDPYEQYF. CDR3 DNA sequence: TGTGCCAGCAGGCCGGGACCAGCTAGCCTAGACCCCTACGAGCAGTACTTC.

A few counts support this clonotype. For the CDR3, the DNA is TGTGCCAGCAGTGAAATACAGGGTCTGCAAGAGACCCAGTACTTC. Its translation: CASSEIQGLQETQYF. The chain uses TRBV12-3 or TRBV12-4 and TRBJ2-5; TRBD1 might be the D (6 bases). V was shortened by 5 bases and J by 2 bases, with 15 bases between the two germline ends. The CDR3 spans 15 residues.

In its sample, this clonotype was seen many times. The V and J genes are TRBV7-6 and TRBJ2-4; 7 positions agree with TRBD1. In germline, CDR1 is SGHVS, CDR2 FNYEAQ. The CDR3 loop spans 19 amino acids. The trim removed 0 bases at V and 0 bases at J, leaving 11 bases unmatched. The CDR3 loop is CASSLADRFNQLAKNIQYF. The CDR3 coding sequence is TGTGCCAGCAGCTTAGCGGACAGGTTTAACCAACTAGCCAAAAACATTCAGTACTTC. The whole variable domain, remainder taken from reference TRBV7-6 and TRBJ2-4, is GAGVSQSPRYKVTKRGQDVALRCDPISGHVSLYWYRQALGQGPEFLTYFNYEAQQDKSGLPNDRFSAERPEGSISTLTIQRTEQRDSAMYRCASSLADRFNQLAKNIQYFGAGTRLSVL.

The V gene is TRBV9, the J gene TRBJ2-7; tentatively, D is TRBD2 (5 bases). CDR1 and CDR2 (germline): SGDLS, YYNGEE. Trimming cost V 4 bases and J 7 bases, with 18 bases left between them. CDR3 length equals 14 residues. This CDR3 reads CASSPAGSYWEQYF. The CDR3 DNA follows: TGTGCCAGCAGCCCGGCGGGTAGTTACTGGGAGCAGTACTTC.

V usage is TRBV9 and J usage is TRBJ2-1, with 15 bases that match TRBD2. The CDR3 is 21 amino acids. The junction had 17 bases not matched to a gene; V was cut back by 0 bases and J by 7 bases. Germline CDR1 is SGDLS and CDR2 is YYNGEE. CDR3 DNA sequence: TGTGCCAGCAGCGTAGCCCCGGGACTAGCGGGGGGACGGAGTAGATCAAATGAGCAGTTCTTC. The encoded protein is CASSVAPGLAGGRSRSNEQFF.

The CDR3 loop reads CASYGQGAPGNTIYF. CDR3 bases: TGTGCCAGCTACGGACAGGGGGCGCCTGGAAACACCATATATTTT. The chain uses TRBV7-9 and TRBJ1-3, with 11 bases fitting TRBD1. V gave up 8 bases and J gave up 2 bases; unmatched junction bases: 5. Germline V gene data show CDR1 as SEHNR and CDR2 as FQNEAQ (reference sequence). The CDR3 covers 15 residues. Based on the CDR3 plus reference TRBV7-9 and TRBJ1-3, the full variable domain is DTGVSQNPRHKITKRGQNVTFRCDPISEHNRLYWYRQTLGQGPEFLTYFQNEAQLEKSRLLSDRFSAERPKGSFSTLEIQRTEQGDSAMYLCASYGQGAPGNTIYFGEGSWLTVV.

There are a few counts of this clonotype. CDR3 sequence reads: CASSPPGQKRAEAFF. In DNA form, the CDR3 reads TGTGCCAGCAGCCCCCCGGGGCAAAAGCGGGCTGAAGCTTTCTTT. The chain employs TRBV7-9 and TRBJ1-1; possible D gene TRBD1, 5 bases. CDR1 is SEHNR, CDR2 FQNEAQ, per germline (reference sequence). This CDR3 contains 15 residues. Trimming stripped 5 bases from V and 6 bases from J, with 19 bases between.

In its sample, this clonotype was seen a few times. V usage is TRBV7-9 and J usage is TRBJ1-1; D unresolved. The CDR3 runs to 15 residues. Germline V gene lookup returns CDR1 SEHNR and CDR2 FQNEAQ (reference sequence). Trimming left V 4 bases short and J 3 bases short, with 15 bases between. The CDR3 nucleotides are TGTGCCAGCAGCTCCGGAGGTGCCCAATACACTGAAGCTTTCTTT. Translated: CASSSGGAQYTEAFF.

The chain combines TRBV12-3 or TRBV12-4 with TRBJ2-7; D gene unclear. V was cut by 8 bases and J by 0 bases, with 11 bases left in between. The CDR3 has 13 residues. Here the CDR3 reads CASSGSRSYEQYF. CDR3 coding DNA: TGTGCCAGCTCGGGTTCCCGCTCCTACGAGCAGTACTTC.

V gene TRBV12-3 or TRBV12-4 combines with J gene TRBJ2-7; tentative D call: TRBD2 (5 bases). Between the trimmed V and J ends, which lost 0 bases and 2 bases, there was a span of 14 bases. The CDR3 contains 16 residues. CDR3 in DNA: TGTGCCAGCAGTTTAGCGCGTCTAGCTCCAGCCTACGAGCAGTACTTC. Its protein is CASSLARLAPAYEQYF.

The chain links TRBV7-2 to TRBJ2-2; TRBD2 matches 8 bases. CDR3 length: 15 residues. V trimming: 1 base; J trimming: 3 bases; junction bases outside the gene matches: 1. Germline V CDR1 and CDR2: SGHTA, FQGNSA. CDR3 amino acids: CASSLELADTGELFF. The DNA of the CDR3 is TGTGCCAGCAGCTTAGAACTAGCGGACACCGGGGAGCTGTTTTTT.

This clonotype has more than one count but fewer than ten. The chain couples TRBV19 to TRBJ1-1, with D possibly TRBD1 on 5 matching bases. Per germline, CDR1 LNHDA and CDR2 SQIVND (reference sequence). The ends were cut back, 0 bases at V and 4 bases at J, with 12 bases in the middle. The CDR3 totals 15 residues. CDR3 DNA sequence: TGTGCCAGTAGTATAGATTCGTGGCAGGGCACTGAAGCTTTCTTT. Translation: CASSIDSWQGTEAFF.

The V and J genes are TRBV2 and TRBJ1-2; 8 bases fit TRBD1. Unmatched junction bases numbered 4, after V lost 7 bases and J lost 6 bases. Germline CDR1 is SNHLY and CDR2 is FYNNEI. The CDR3 consists of 12 residues. The CDR3 is CASIPDRDGYTF. CDR3 in DNA: TGTGCCAGCATTCCGGACAGGGATGGCTACACCTTC.

This clonotype has only a few counts. The chain recombines TRBV6-6 with TRBJ2-7, with D possibly being TRBD1 (5 bases). V lost 3 bases and J lost 6, with 9 bases in between. Germline CDR1 is MNHNY and CDR2 is SVGAGI (reference sequence). This CDR3 spans 12 amino acids. The CDR3 loop reads CASSYADSEQYF. As DNA, the CDR3 is TGTGCCAGCAGTTATGCAGACAGCGAGCAGTACTTC.

There are a few counts of this clonotype. The chain combines TRBV12-3 or TRBV12-4 with TRBJ2-1; D is unclear. The ends were cut back, 1 base at V and 4 bases at J, with 8 bases in the middle. The CDR3 extends over 14 amino acids. The CDR3 sequence is CASSLVLSYNEQFF. CDR3 coding DNA: TGTGCCAGCAGTTTAGTGCTATCTTACAATGAGCAGTTCTTC.

This clonotype showed up just a few times. This chain joins TRBV28 and TRBJ2-2; no firm D call. The CDR3 contains 14 residues. Trimming removed 3 bases at V and 1 base at J, with 6 bases between. The V gene's germline CDR1 is MDHEN and CDR2 SYDVKM. The CDR3 bases are TGTGCCAGCAGTTTCGCAGTGAACACCGGGGAGCTGTTTTTT. Translated: CASSFAVNTGELFF.

This clonotype was counted only a few times. This chain connects TRBV29-1 to TRBJ1-2, with 7 bases that match TRBD1. The V gene's germline CDR1 is SQVTM and CDR2 ANQGSEA. J gave up 2 bases and V 7 bases, and 7 bases lay outside the gene matches. This CDR3 has 13 residues. CDR3 region: CSARDSRNYGYTF. The CDR3 DNA sequence: TGCAGCGCCCGGGACAGTCGAAACTATGGCTACACCTTC.

This rearrangement joins TRBV9 to TRBJ2-4; 7 bases align to TRBD1. With 5 bases clipped from V and 8 bases from J, the junction kept 13 bases outside the gene matches. CDR1 is SGDLS, CDR2 YYNGEE, per germline. The CDR3 covers 15 residues. This chain's CDR3 is CASSRGTGVGHIQYF. The CDR3 coding sequence is TGTGCCAGCAGTCGGGGTACAGGGGTCGGTCACATTCAGTACTTC.

This clonotype was seen only a few times. The V gene is TRBV12-3 or TRBV12-4, the J gene TRBJ2-3; D ambiguous. The CDR3 has 12 amino acids. The V end was cut by 5 bases, the J end by 1 base, with 4 bases between. As DNA, the CDR3 is TGTGCCAGCAGTCAGGGCACAGATACGCAGTATTTT. This encodes CASSQGTDTQYF.

The chain carries TRBV29-1 and TRBJ2-2, with 9 bases fitting TRBD1. In germline, CDR1 is SQVTM, CDR2 ANQGSEA. The CDR3 extends over 16 amino acids. The J segment lost 7 bases and the V segment lost 1 base, leaving 10 bases of the junction unmatched. In DNA form, the CDR3 reads TGCAGCGTTGAAGCGGTCGGGACAGGGACGATCGGGGAGCTGTTTTTT. Encoded protein: CSVEAVGTGTIGELFF.

This clonotype was counted only a few times. The rearrangement uses TRBV12-3 or TRBV12-4 and TRBJ1-1; possible D gene TRBD1, 6 bases. V dropped 5 bases and J dropped 7 bases, with 14 bases sitting between them. This CDR3 contains 13 residues. CDR3 amino acids: CASSPTGHLEAFF. The DNA for the CDR3 is TGTGCCAGCAGTCCCACGGGACATCTTGAAGCTTTCTTT.

The chain recombines TRBV12-3 or TRBV12-4 with TRBJ1-1; D perhaps matches TRBD1 (5 bases). The CDR3 contains 16 residues. The V end was cut by 5 bases, the J end by 2 bases, with 18 bases between. The CDR3 sequence is CASSPRPTGPNTEAFF. The DNA for the CDR3 is TGTGCCAGCAGTCCCCGACCCACGGGGCCTAACACTGAAGCTTTCTTT.